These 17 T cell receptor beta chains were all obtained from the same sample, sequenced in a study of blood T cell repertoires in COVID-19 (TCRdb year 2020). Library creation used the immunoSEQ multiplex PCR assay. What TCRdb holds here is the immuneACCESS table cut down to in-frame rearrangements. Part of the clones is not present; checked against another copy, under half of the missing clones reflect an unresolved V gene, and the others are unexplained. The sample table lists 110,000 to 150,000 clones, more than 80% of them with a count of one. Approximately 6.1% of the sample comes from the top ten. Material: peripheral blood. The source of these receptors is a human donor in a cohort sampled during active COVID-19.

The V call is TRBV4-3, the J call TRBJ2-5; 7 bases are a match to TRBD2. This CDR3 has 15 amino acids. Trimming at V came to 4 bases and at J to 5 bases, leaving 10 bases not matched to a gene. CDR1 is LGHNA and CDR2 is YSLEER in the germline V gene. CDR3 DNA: TGCGCCAGCAGCCCCTCCGGGGGGATAGGTGAGACCCAGTACTTC. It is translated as CASSPSGGIGETQYF.

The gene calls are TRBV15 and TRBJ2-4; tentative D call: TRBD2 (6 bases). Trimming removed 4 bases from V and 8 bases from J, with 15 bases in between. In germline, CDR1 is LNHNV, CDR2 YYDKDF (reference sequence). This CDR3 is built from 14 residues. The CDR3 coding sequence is TGTGCCACCAGCATCGGCGGGGCGAGGGACATTCAGTACTTC. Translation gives CATSIGGARDIQYF.

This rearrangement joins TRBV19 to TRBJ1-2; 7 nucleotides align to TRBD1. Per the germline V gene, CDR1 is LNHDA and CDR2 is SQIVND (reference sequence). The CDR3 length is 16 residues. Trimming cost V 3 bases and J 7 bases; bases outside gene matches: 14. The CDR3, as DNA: TGTGCCAGTAGTATTCCCGGGACAGCACTAGGGGTTGGCTACACCTTC. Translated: CASSIPGTALGVGYTF. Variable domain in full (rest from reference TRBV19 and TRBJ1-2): DGGITQSPKYLFRKEGQNVTLSCEQNLNHDAMYWYRQDPGQGLRLIYYSQIVNDFQKGDIAEGYSVSREKKESFPLTVTSAQKNPTAFYLCASSIPGTALGVGYTFGSGTRLTVV.

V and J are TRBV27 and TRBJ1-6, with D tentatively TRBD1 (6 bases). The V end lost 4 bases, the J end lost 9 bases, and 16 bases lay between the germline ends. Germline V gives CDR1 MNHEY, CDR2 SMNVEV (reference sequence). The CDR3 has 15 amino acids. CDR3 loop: CASSSPTGIGSPLHF. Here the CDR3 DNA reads TGTGCCAGCAGTTCCCCAACAGGGATAGGTTCACCCCTCCACTTT.

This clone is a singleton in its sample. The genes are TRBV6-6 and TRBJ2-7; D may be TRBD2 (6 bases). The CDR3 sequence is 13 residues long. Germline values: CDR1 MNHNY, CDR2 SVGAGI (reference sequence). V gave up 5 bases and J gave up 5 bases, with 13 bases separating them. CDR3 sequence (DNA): TGTGCCAGCAGTCCAACTAGCTTCCACGAGCAGTACTTC. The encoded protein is CASSPTSFHEQYF.

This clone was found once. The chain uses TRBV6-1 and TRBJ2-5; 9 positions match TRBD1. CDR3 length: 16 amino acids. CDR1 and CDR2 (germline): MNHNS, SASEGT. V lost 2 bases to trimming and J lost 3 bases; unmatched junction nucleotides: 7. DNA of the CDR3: TGTGCCAGCAGTGAACGCCCGGGACAGGGCGAAGAGACCCAGTACTTC. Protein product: CASSERPGQGEETQYF.

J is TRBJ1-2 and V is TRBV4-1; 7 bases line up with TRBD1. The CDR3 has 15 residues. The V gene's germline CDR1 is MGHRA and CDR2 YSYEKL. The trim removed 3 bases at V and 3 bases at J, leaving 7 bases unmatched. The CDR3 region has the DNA TGCGCCAGCAGCCATAGTAAGACAGGGCACTATGGCTACACCTTC. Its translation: CASSHSKTGHYGYTF.

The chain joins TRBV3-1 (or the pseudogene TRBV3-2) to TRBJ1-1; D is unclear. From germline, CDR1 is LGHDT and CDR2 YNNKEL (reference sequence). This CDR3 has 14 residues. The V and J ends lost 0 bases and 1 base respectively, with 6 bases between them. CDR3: CASSQDNRNTEAFF. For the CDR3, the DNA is TGTGCCAGCAGCCAAGATAACAGGAACACTGAAGCTTTCTTT.

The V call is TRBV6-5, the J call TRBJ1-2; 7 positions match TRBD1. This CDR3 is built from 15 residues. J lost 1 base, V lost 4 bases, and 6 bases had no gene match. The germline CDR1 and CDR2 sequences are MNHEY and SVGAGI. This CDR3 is CASSWWTGLNYGYTF. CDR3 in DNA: TGTGCCAGCAGTTGGTGGACAGGACTTAACTATGGCTACACCTTC.

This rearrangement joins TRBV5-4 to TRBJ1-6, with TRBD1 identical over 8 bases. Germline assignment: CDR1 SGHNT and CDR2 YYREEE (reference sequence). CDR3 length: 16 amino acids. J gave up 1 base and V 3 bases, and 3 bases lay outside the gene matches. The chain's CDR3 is CASSSDRGSYNSPLHF. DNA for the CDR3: TGTGCCAGCAGCTCAGACAGGGGTTCCTATAATTCACCCCTCCACTTT.

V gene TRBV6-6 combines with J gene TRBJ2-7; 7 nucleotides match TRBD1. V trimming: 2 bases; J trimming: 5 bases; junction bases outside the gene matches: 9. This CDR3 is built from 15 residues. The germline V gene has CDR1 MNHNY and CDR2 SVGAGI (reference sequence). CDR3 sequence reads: CASSYPQGVGNEQYF. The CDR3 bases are TGTGCCAGCAGTTACCCTCAGGGGGTTGGTAACGAGCAGTACTTC.

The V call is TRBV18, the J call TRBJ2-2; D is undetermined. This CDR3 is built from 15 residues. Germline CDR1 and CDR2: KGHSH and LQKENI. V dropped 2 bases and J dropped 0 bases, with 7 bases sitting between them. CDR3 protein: CASSPAQTNTGELFF. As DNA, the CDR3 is TGTGCCAGCTCACCAGCCCAGACGAACACCGGGGAGCTGTTTTTT.

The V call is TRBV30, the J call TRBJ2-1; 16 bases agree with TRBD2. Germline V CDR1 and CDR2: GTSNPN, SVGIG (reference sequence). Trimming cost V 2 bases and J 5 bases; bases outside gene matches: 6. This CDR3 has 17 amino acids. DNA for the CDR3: TGTGCCTGGAGTCCTCCAGGGACTAGCGGGGGGGACAATGAGCAGTTCTTC. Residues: CAWSPPGTSGGDNEQFF. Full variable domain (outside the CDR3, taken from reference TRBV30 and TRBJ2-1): SQTIHQWPATLVQPVGSPLSLECTVEGTSNPNLYWYRQAAGRGLQLLFYSVGIGQISSEVPQNLSASRPQDRQFILSSKKLLLSDSGFYLCAWSPPGTSGGDNEQFFGPGTRLTVL.

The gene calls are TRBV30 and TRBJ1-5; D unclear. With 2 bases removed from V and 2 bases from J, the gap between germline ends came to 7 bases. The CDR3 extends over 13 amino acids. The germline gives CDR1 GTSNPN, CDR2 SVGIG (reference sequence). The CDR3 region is CAWSNGGNQPQHF. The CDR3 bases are TGTGCCTGGAGTAACGGGGGCAATCAGCCCCAGCATTTT.

CDR3 in DNA: TGTGCCAGCAGCTTAGCCGGGACAGGGGGTTTTGGTGGCTACACCTTC. Its translation: CASSLAGTGGFGGYTF. V and J are TRBV7-9 and TRBJ1-2; TRBD1 aligns across 11 bases. This CDR3 spans 16 amino acids. CDR1 SEHNR and CDR2 FQNEAQ come from the germline V gene (reference sequence). V lost 0 bases and J lost 7; bases outside the gene matches: 7. Together with reference TRBV7-9 and TRBJ1-2, the CDR3 gives the full variable domain: DTGVSQNPRHKITKRGQNVTFRCDPISEHNRLYWYRQTLGQGPEFLTYFQNEAQLEKSRLLSDRFSAERPKGSFSTLEIQRTEQGDSAMYLCASSLAGTGGFGGYTFGSGTRLTVV.

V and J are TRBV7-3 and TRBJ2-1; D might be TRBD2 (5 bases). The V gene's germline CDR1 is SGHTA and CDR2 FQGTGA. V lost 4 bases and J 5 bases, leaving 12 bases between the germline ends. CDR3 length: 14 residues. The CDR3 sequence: CASSWNGNDNEQFF. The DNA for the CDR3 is TGTGCCAGCAGCTGGAACGGGAATGACAATGAGCAGTTCTTC. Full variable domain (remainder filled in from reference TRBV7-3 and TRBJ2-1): GAGVSQTPSNKVTEKGKYVELRCDPISGHTALYWYRQSLGQGPEFLIYFQGTGAADDSGLPNDRFFAVRPEGSVSTLKIQRTERGDSAVYLCASSWNGNDNEQFFGPGTRLTVL.

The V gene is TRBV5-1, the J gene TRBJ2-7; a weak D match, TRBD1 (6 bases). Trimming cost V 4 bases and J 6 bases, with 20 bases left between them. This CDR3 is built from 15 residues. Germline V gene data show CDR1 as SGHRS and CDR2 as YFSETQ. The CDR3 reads CASSRGLGRGPEQYF. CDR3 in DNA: TGCGCCAGCAGCCGTGGTCTGGGCAGGGGACCCGAGCAGTACTTC.